This T cell receptor (beta chain) came from a study of blood T cell repertoires in COVID-19. Study as a whole: COVID-19 samples, acute and convalescent, were from the United States, Italy and Spain.

Repertoires were generated with immunoSEQ multiplex PCR, while TCRdb's copy carries only in-frame clones and drops some. The sample holds 220,000 or so clones; 85% to 90% are singletons and the top ten take about 14%. Trimming pared 5 bases from V and 9 bases from J, leaving 17 bases between. The CDR3 has 13 amino acids. Germline V gives CDR1 SGHAT, CDR2 FQNNGV. The material sequenced was PBMCs or T cells enriched from blood (not recorded which). The sequence came from a man younger than 45 who had been exposed to COVID-19. The chain uses TRBV11-2 and TRBJ2-7, with D perhaps TRBD1 (6 bases). The CDR3 loop is CASSIYTGSGQYF. Here the CDR3 DNA reads TGTGCCAGCAGCATATATACAGGGTCGGGGCAGTACTTC.